One T cell receptor beta chain is described in this entry. The antigen it recognizes is unknown. Per-base qualities were not stored, and no clone one base away is much larger. This entry belongs to a study of T cell responses to AZD1222 COVID-19 vaccine (dated by TCRdb to the early 2020s). Concerning the study at large: AZD1222 recipients whose second dose came at about 4 weeks and those whose second dose came at about 12 weeks were combined into one group, since spike-specific TCR depth and breadth did not differ between the two schedules. A total of 233 trial participants underwent TCR sequencing, of whom nearly 210 had received two doses of AZD1222 and about 26 had received two doses of the MenACWY control vaccine. Trial participants were enrolled into age subgroups of 18-55, 56-69 and 70-plus years, which contained 148, 28 and 57 TCR-sequenced participants, respectively.

The CDR3 regions of human TCRbeta chains were subjected to immunosequencing. On the authors' methods: TCRs in the repertoires were compared against a reference library of SARS-CoV-2-specific TCRs that had been generated with the MIRA antigen-specificity platform. Breadth was defined as the fraction of unique TCRs that were SARS-CoV-2-associated, and depth was defined as the fraction of total T cells that were SARS-CoV-2-associated. Using the MIRA data, each spike-specific TCR was assigned both to the spike region to which the TCR was reactive and to a CD4 or CD8 class. Log10-transformed breadth and depth values were compared by one-way ANOVA with Sidak's multiple comparisons tests. TCRdb mirrors the immuneACCESS table, restricted to in-frame sequences. Some clones are absent from its copies; in checked studies, under half trace to an unresolved V gene, and the reason for the others is unknown. V, J and clone size derive from that table, while D and trimming were established from the DNA sequence. This sample gives 90,000 to 95,000 clones in total; just over 85% of them show up just once. Approximately 10% of the sample comes from the top ten.

This specimen's time point label, per the study, means: baseline before first vaccination. Vaccinee samples came from UK trials COV001 and COV002, including a single-blind randomized controlled phase 2/3 trial of AZD1222 (ChAdOx1 nCoV-19) in healthy adults. For TCRbeta chain sequencing, PBMC samples were collected from trial participants at day 0 and at day 28 after the second dose. Findings and caveats that apply to the study as a whole: After two AZD1222 doses, both the breadth and the depth of spike-specific TCRs were significantly higher than at day 0 and than in MenACWY recipients. In the small 56-69-year group, the increase in depth fell short of significance, most likely because of low power. CD4 TCRs associated with the vaccine covered the entire spike protein, and the dominant responses were in regions 160-218 and 743-854. Because no day 14 peak-response samples were available, the repertoires could be characterized only after the peak T cell response. Epitopes outside the regions mutated in the B.1.351 and B.1.1.7 variants were reportedly recognized by nearly half of the unique spike-specific TCRs. Only a handful of AZD1222 recipients were SARS-CoV-2 seropositive at baseline, limiting conclusions about previously exposed vaccinees. Most participants were white British and females outnumbered males, and the authors suggested that clonal diversity may have been underestimated.

The CDR3 numbers 14 residues from cysteine through phenylalanine. Only the CDR3 part of the read is kept: 42 bases, read in frame from the first base. The TCR sequence derives from an adult in good health. The rearranged chain carries TRBV12-2 and TRBJ1-1. TRBV12-2 is reported as a pseudogene. Specimen: peripheral blood, collected on day 0 of AZD1222 vaccination. The DNA is as follows: TGTGCAAGTCGCTTAGGGAGAGGAAACACTGAAGCTTTCTTT. It is translated as CASRLGRGNTEAFF.